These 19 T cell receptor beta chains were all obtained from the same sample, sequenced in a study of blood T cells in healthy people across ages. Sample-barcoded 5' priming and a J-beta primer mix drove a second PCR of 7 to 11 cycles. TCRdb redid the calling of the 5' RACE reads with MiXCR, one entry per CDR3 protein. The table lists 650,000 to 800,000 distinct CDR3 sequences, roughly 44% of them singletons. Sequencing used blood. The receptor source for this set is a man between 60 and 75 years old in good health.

The CDR3 loop is CASSLKLAGGGSYNEQFF. In DNA form, the CDR3 reads TGTGCCAGCAGCTTGAAACTAGCGGGGGGAGGGTCCTACAATGAGCAGTTCTTC. V is TRBV11-2 and J is TRBJ2-1, with 12 bases aligning to TRBD2. Per the germline V gene, CDR1 is SGHAT and CDR2 is FQNNGV. V shed 3 bases, J shed 1 base, and the junction held 7 bases outside the gene matches. CDR3 length: 18 amino acids.

This chain's CDR3 is CASSNTGVYGEKLFF. For the CDR3, the DNA is TGTGCCAGCAGCAATACAGGGGTGTACGGTGAAAAACTGTTTTTT. The chain combines TRBV2 with TRBJ1-4; 7 bases are shared with TRBD1. This CDR3 has 15 residues. V was clipped by 6 bases and J by 7 bases; unmatched bases: 11. The germline CDR1 and CDR2 sequences are SNHLY and FYNNEI.

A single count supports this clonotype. CDR3 DNA sequence: TGCAGTGCTAGACTGCAGGGACACGAGCAGTACTTC. This encodes CSARLQGHEQYF. V gene TRBV20-1 combines with J gene TRBJ2-5; the D call may be TRBD1 or TRBD2 (5 bases each). The DNA end lines up better with TRBJ2-7; the J call may be wrong. The CDR3 is 12 residues long. In germline, CDR1 is DFQATT, CDR2 SNEGSKA (reference sequence).

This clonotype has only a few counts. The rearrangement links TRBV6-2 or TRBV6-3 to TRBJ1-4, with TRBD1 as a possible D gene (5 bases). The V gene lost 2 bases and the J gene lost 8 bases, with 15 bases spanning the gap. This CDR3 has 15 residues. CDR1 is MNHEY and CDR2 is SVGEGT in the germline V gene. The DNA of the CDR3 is TGTGCCAGCAGTTACCGTGTCAAAGGGGACGAAAAACTGTTTTTT. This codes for CASSYRVKGDEKLFF.

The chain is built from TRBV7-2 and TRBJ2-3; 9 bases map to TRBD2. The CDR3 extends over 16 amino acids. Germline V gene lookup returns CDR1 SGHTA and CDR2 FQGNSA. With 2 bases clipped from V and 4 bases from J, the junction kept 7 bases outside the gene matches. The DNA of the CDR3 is TGTGCCAGCAGCTTACTTTGGCGGGGGGGTTCAGATACGCAGTATTTT. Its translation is CASSLLWRGGSDTQYF.

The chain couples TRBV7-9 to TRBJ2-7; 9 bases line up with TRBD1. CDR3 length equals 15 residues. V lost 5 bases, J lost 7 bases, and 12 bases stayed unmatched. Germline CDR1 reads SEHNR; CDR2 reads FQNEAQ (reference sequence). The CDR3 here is CASSPRQGVYNEQYF. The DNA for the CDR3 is TGTGCCAGCAGCCCACGACAGGGGGTCTACAATGAGCAGTACTTC.

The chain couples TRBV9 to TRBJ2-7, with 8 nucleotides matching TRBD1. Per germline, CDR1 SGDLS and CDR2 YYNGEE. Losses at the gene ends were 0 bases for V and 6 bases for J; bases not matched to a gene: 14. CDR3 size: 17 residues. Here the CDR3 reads CASSVAPLGTGYSEQYF. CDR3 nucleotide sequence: TGTGCCAGCAGCGTAGCCCCCCTTGGGACAGGTTATTCCGAGCAGTACTTC.

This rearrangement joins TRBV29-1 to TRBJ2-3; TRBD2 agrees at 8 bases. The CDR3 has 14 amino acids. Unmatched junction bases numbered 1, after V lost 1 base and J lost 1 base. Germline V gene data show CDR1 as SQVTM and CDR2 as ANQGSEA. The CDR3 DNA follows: TGCAGCGTTGAAGCGGGGGGGGGCACAGATACGCAGTATTTT. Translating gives CSVEAGGGTDTQYF.

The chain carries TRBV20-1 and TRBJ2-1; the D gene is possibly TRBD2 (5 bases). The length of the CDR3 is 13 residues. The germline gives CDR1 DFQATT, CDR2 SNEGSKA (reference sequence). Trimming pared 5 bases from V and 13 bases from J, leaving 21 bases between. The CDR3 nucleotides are TGCAGTGCTTTCGCCCCGGGAAAGGAGACCCAGTTCTTC. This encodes CSAFAPGKETQFF.

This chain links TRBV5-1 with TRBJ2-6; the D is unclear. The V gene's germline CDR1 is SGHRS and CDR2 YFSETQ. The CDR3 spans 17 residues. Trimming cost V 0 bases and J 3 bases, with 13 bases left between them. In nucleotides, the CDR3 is TGCGCCAGCAGCTTGGCCTTACAGCTGAGTGGGGCCAACGTCCTGACTTTC. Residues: CASSLALQLSGANVLTF.

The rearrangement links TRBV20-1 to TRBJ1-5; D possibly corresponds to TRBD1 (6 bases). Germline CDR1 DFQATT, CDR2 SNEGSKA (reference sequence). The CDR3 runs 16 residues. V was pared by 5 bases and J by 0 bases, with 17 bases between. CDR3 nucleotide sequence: TGCAGTGCTTCAGGGGCCCCCTTCTATAGCAATCAGCCCCAGCATTTT. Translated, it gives CSASGAPFYSNQPQHF.

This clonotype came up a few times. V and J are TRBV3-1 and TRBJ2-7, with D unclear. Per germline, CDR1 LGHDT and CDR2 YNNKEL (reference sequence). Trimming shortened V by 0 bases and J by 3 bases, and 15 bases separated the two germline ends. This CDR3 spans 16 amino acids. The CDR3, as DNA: TGTGCCAGCAGCCAAGATGAACAAGGAACCCTCTACGAGCAGTACTTC. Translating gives CASSQDEQGTLYEQYF.

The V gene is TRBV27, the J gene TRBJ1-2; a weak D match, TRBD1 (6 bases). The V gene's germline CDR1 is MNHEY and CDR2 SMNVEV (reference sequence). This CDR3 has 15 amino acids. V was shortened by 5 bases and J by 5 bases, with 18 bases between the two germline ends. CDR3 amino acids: CASSRDTTLFYGYTF. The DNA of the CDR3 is TGTGCCAGCAGTCGGGACACCACCTTATTTTATGGCTACACCTTC.

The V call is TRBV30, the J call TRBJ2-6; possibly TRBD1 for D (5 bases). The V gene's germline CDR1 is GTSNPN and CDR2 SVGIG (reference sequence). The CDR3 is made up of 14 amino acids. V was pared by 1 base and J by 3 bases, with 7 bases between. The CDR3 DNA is TGTGCCTGGAGTGGGGGCCGTGGGGCCAACGTCCTGACTTTC. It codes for CAWSGGRGANVLTF.

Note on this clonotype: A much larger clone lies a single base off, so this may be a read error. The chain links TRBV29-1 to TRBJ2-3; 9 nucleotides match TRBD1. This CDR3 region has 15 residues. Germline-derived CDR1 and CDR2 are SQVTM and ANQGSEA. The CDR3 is CSVDAGQGNTDAQYF. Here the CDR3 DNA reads TGCAGCGTTGACGCCGGACAGGGGAACACAGATGCGCAGTATTTT.

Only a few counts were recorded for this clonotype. CDR3 protein: CSAHVPGQGKGYGYTF. As DNA, the CDR3 is TGCAGCGCCCATGTCCCGGGACAGGGAAAGGGTTATGGCTACACCTTC. The chain links TRBV29-1 to TRBJ1-2, with 9 bases aligning to TRBD1. Germline V gene data show CDR1 as SQVTM and CDR2 as ANQGSEA. The ends lost 7 bases at V and 5 bases at J; junction bases unmatched: 17. The CDR3 is 16 residues long.

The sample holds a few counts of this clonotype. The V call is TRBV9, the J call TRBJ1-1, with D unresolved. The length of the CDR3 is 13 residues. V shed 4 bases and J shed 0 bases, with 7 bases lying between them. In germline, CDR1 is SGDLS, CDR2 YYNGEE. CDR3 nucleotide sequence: TGTGCCAGCAGCTCTGACTTGAACACTGAAGCTTTCTTT. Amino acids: CASSSDLNTEAFF.

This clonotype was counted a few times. The CDR3 spells CSGGWVENIQYF. The DNA of the CDR3 is TGCAGCGGGGGGTGGGTGGAAAACATTCAGTACTTC. This chain joins TRBV29-1 and TRBJ2-4; D assignment may be TRBD1 or TRBD2 (5 bases each). Deletions cut 7 bases from V and 5 bases from J, with 12 bases between. This CDR3 comprises 12 residues. Germline V lookup: CDR1 SQVTM, CDR2 ANQGSEA.

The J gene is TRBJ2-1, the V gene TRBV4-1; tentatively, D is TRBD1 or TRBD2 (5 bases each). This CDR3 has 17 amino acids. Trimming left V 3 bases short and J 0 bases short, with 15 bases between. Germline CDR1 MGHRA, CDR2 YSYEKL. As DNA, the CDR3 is TGCGCCAGCAGCCATGTAGATATGGGGGTCTCCTACAATGAGCAGTTCTTC. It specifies CASSHVDMGVSYNEQFF.